Shown below are 21 T cell receptor beta chains from a single sample sequenced in a study of T cell responses to AZD1222 COVID-19 vaccine. Profiling relied on immunoSEQ multiplex PCR, and the TCRdb table lists in-frame clones only, not all of them. The repertoire includes 160,000 or so clones, 90% to 95% of them detected once, and approximately 1.4% sits in the top ten. The sample was peripheral blood, taken 28 days after the second AZD1222 dose. The receptors were sampled from an adult who received the AZD1222 COVID-19 vaccine.

This chain joins TRBV28 and TRBJ2-7; 7 bases match TRBD1. This CDR3 has 17 amino acids. Germline trimming cut 5 bases from V and 2 bases from J; bases unmatched to any gene: 15. The V gene's germline CDR1 is MDHEN and CDR2 SYDVKM. As DNA, the CDR3 is TGTGCCAGCAGTCGAGGAACGGGACAGCCCCGGACCTACGAGCAGTACTTC. Its protein product is CASSRGTGQPRTYEQYF.

J is TRBJ1-1 and V is TRBV27; D gene uncertain. V shed 5 bases and J shed 4 bases, with 17 bases lying between them. Per the germline V gene, CDR1 is MNHEY and CDR2 is SMNVEV (reference sequence). The CDR3 consists of 15 residues. CDR3 sequence reads: CASSPLVVWGTEAFF. The CDR3 DNA reads as TGTGCCAGCAGTCCCCTGGTAGTCTGGGGCACTGAAGCTTTCTTT.

V and J are TRBV12-5 and TRBJ2-2; no clear D gene. CDR1 LGHNT and CDR2 FRNRAP come from the germline V gene. V lost 8 bases to trimming and J lost 4 bases, with 5 bases between them. CDR3 length equals 11 residues. The CDR3 region has the DNA TGTGCTAGTAAGGGCACCGGGGAGCTGTTTTTT. Protein: CASKGTGELFF.

The chain links TRBV6-5 to TRBJ1-2; 8 bases are shared with TRBD1. This CDR3 spans 16 amino acids. CDR1 MNHEY and CDR2 SVGAGI come from the germline V gene. Unmatched junction bases numbered 7, after V lost 0 bases and J lost 4 bases. This CDR3 reads CASSYSSQGAAYGYTF. Written as DNA, the CDR3 is TGTGCCAGCAGTTACTCAAGCCAGGGGGCGGCCTATGGCTACACCTTC.

The rearrangement uses TRBV5-6 and TRBJ1-2; a possible D gene is TRBD1 (6 bases). CDR1 SGHDT and CDR2 YYEEEE come from the germline V gene. There are 14 residues in the CDR3. V dropped 5 bases and J dropped 5 bases, with 16 bases sitting between them. The CDR3 sequence: CASRLGTSSYGYTF. Here the CDR3 DNA reads TGTGCCAGCAGACTCGGGACATCCAGTTATGGCTACACCTTC.

The gene calls are TRBV7-6 and TRBJ2-1; 9 bases match TRBD2. The J segment lost 6 bases and the V segment lost 2 bases, leaving 5 bases of the junction unmatched. Germline CDR1 SGHVS, CDR2 FNYEAQ. CDR3 length: 15 amino acids. CDR3 sequence reads: CASSLTAGGINEQFF. The CDR3 nucleotides read TGTGCCAGCAGCTTAACAGCGGGGGGTATCAATGAGCAGTTCTTC.

J is TRBJ1-5 and V is TRBV30; 7 bases line up with TRBD1. From germline, CDR1 is GTSNPN and CDR2 SVGIG (reference sequence). J lost 2 bases, V lost 2 bases, and 9 bases had no gene match. The CDR3 length is 16 residues. CDR3 region: CAWSQQGWGGNQPQHF. The CDR3 DNA follows: TGTGCCTGGAGTCAACAGGGGTGGGGGGGCAATCAGCCCCAGCATTTT.

The chain carries TRBV18 and TRBJ2-5; 8 nucleotides line up with TRBD2. This CDR3 comprises 15 residues. CDR1 and CDR2 (germline): KGHSH, LQKENI. Unmatched junction bases numbered 3, after V lost 2 bases and J lost 1 base. CDR3 DNA sequence: TGTGCCAGCTCACCAGGGGCGGGAGGCCAAGAGACCCAGTACTTC. Amino acid sequence: CASSPGAGGQETQYF.

The chain recombines TRBV5-1 with TRBJ2-7; possibly TRBD1 for D (5 bases). From germline, CDR1 is SGHRS and CDR2 YFSETQ. The CDR3 runs 14 residues. The V and J ends lost 0 bases and 4 bases respectively, with 11 bases between them. The CDR3 DNA is TGCGCCAGCAGCTTGGGTCAGGGTATGTACGAGCAGTACTTC. It yields the protein CASSLGQGMYEQYF.

The chain recombines TRBV6-5 with TRBJ1-1; possible D gene TRBD1, 5 bases. The CDR3 totals 11 residues. CDR1 and CDR2 from the germline V gene are MNHEY and SVGAGI. V lost 8 bases, J lost 4 bases, and 8 bases lay in between. The CDR3 loop reads CASRRGTEAFF. The CDR3 nucleotides are TGTGCCAGCCGTAGGGGCACTGAAGCTTTCTTT.

CDR3 amino acids: CASSELGGDTQYF. DNA for the CDR3: TGTGCCAGCAGTGAGTTAGGGGGAGATACGCAGTATTTT. The V gene is TRBV6-4, the J gene TRBJ2-3, with a possible D match to TRBD1 (6 bases). Germline CDR1 MRHNA, CDR2 SNTAGT. Trimming stripped 3 bases from V and 5 bases from J, with 9 bases between. This CDR3 is built from 13 residues.

V and J are TRBV6-4 and TRBJ1-1, with D unclear. In germline, CDR1 is MRHNA, CDR2 SNTAGT. The V end lost 2 bases, the J end lost 4 bases, and 8 bases lay between the germline ends. This CDR3 spans 13 amino acids. CDR3 coding DNA: TGTGCCAGCAGTGACCCCCCGTTCACTGAAGCTTTCTTT. It codes for CASSDPPFTEAFF.

The rearrangement links TRBV29-1 to TRBJ1-2; TRBD1 agrees at 7 bases. The V segment lost 7 bases and the J segment 4 bases; nucleotides outside the gene matches: 3. This CDR3 region has 11 residues. The germline V gene encodes CDR1 SQVTM and CDR2 ANQGSEA. The CDR3 bases are TGCAGCGGACAGGGCTTCTATGGCTACACCTTC. It codes for CSGQGFYGYTF.

This chain connects TRBV6-4 to TRBJ2-2; 9 bases align to TRBD2. The CDR3 is made up of 16 amino acids. J gave up 2 bases and V 5 bases, and 6 bases lay outside the gene matches. Germline CDR1 MRHNA, CDR2 SNTAGT. As DNA, the CDR3 is TGTGCCAGCAGTCGATTAGCGGGGGCCAACACCGGGGAGCTGTTTTTT. Protein product: CASSRLAGANTGELFF.

In this sample, this clone turned up once. CDR3 amino acids: CASSIVPFTGELFF. CDR3 DNA: TGTGCCAGTAGTATAGTCCCCTTTACCGGGGAGCTGTTTTTT. The gene calls are TRBV19 and TRBJ2-2; D unclear. This CDR3 is built from 14 residues. V gave up 1 base and J gave up 5 bases, with 8 bases separating them. CDR1 is LNHDA and CDR2 is SQIVND in the germline V gene (reference sequence).

The chain has TRBV27 and TRBJ1-5, with D perhaps matching TRBD1 (6 bases). The V end lost 4 bases, the J end lost 4 bases, and 11 bases lay between the germline ends. Germline CDR1 is MNHEY and CDR2 is SMNVEV (reference sequence). CDR3 length equals 14 residues. The CDR3 reads CASSWTAGNQPQHF. CDR3 coding DNA: TGTGCCAGCAGTTGGACAGCGGGGAATCAGCCCCAGCATTTT.

The rearrangement uses TRBV7-9 and TRBJ2-7; no clear D gene. Deletions cut 1 base from V and 3 bases from J, with 10 bases between. CDR1 is SEHNR and CDR2 is FQNEAQ in the germline V gene (reference sequence). The CDR3 sequence is 14 residues long. The CDR3 protein is CASSLEIRVYEQYF. In DNA form, the CDR3 reads TGTGCCAGCAGCTTAGAAATAAGGGTCTACGAGCAGTACTTC.

Notes on this clone: Possible read error: a much larger clone is one base away. The same CDR3 is also encoded by other DNA sequences in this sample. The rearrangement joins TRBV6-5 to TRBJ1-6; D remains ambiguous. This CDR3 is built from 14 residues. Between the trimmed V and J ends, which lost 6 bases and 2 bases, there was a span of 8 bases. Germline CDR1 is MNHEY and CDR2 is SVGAGI. CDR3: CASSAGPYNSPLHF. Written as DNA, the CDR3 is TGTGCCAGCAGCGCCGGGCCCTATAATTCACCCCTCCACTTT.

This clone is labeled as medium-sized. The gene calls are TRBV3-1 (or the pseudogene TRBV3-2) and TRBJ1-2; D call uncertain. Germline-derived CDR1 and CDR2 are LGHDT and YNNKEL (reference sequence). V shed 6 bases and J shed 5 bases, with 13 bases lying between them. This CDR3 has 13 amino acids. The CDR3 sequence is CASSIAAHYGYTF. CDR3 bases: TGTGCCAGCAGTATCGCAGCACATTATGGCTACACCTTC.

A few counts support this clone. This rearrangement joins TRBV6-6 to TRBJ1-1, with 8 bases that match TRBD1. The germline gives CDR1 MNHNY, CDR2 SVGAGI (reference sequence). Germline trimming cut 6 bases from V and 4 bases from J; bases unmatched to any gene: 7. CDR3 length: 14 amino acids. CDR3 in DNA: TGTGCCAGCAGCCTCCAGGGGGCTGGCACTGAAGCTTTCTTT. Protein: CASSLQGAGTEAFF.

This chain connects TRBV30 to TRBJ1-5; D gene ambiguous. CDR1 and CDR2 from the germline V gene are GTSNPN and SVGIG (reference sequence). The CDR3 length is 13 residues. Trimming took off 5 bases at V and 4 bases at J, with 12 bases between the two ends. The CDR3 loop reads CAWDPGVNQPQHF. The CDR3 bases are TGTGCCTGGGACCCAGGTGTGAATCAGCCCCAGCATTTT.